This T cell receptor (beta chain) was recorded in a study of blood T cells in healthy people across ages. Roughly 10 milliliters of peripheral blood were drawn from each donor into EDTA-treated tubes. PCR was performed a second time for about 7 to 11 cycles using a sample-barcoded 5' primer and a J-beta primer mix. Every molecule of cDNA carried a tag from a template-switch adaptor with 12 random nucleotides. TCRdb fed the 5' RACE reads into MiXCR, producing one record per CDR3 protein. The table lists a few hundred thousand distinct CDR3 sequences, 27% of them singletons. Germline V gene lookup returns CDR1 KGHSH and CDR2 LQKENI. The J segment lost 0 bases and the V segment lost 5 bases, leaving 7 bases of the junction unmatched. The length of the CDR3 is 18 residues. This clonotype was counted between two and nine times.

This sequence was found in a woman between 70 and 85 years old in good health. Specimen: blood. V and J are TRBV18 and TRBJ2-2; 12 bases fit TRBD2. CDR3 region: CASSFKTSGGTNTGELFF. CDR3 in DNA: TGTGCCAGCTCATTTAAGACTAGCGGGGGAACGAACACCGGGGAGCTGTTTTTT.